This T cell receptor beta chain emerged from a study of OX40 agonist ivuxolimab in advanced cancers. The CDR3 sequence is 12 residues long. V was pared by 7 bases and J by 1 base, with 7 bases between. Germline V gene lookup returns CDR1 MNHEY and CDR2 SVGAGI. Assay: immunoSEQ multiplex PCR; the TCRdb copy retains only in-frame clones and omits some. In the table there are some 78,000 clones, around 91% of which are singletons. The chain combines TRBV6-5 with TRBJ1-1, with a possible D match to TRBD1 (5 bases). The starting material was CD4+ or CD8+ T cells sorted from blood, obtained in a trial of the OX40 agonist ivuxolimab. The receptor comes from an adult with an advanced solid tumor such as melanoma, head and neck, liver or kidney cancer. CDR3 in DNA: TGTGCCAGCATTACAGGGAACACTGAAGCTTTCTTT. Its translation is CASITGNTEAFF.